This T cell receptor beta chain is from a study of spatial heterogeneity in lung cancer. General study points: It was found that expanded intratumoral alpha and beta TCR counts tracked tumor mutation counts.

In this sample, this clonotype turned up many times. Its antigen remains unknown. The time point was: sample taken at primary tumor resection. Samples were donated by 72 untreated early-stage non-small cell lung cancer patients. Sequencing was performed on whole RNA extracted from tumor and nontumor lung tissue, or from frozen PBMC, and the material was left unsorted. The V gene lost 6 bases and the J gene lost 0 bases, with 8 bases spanning the gap. CDR1 MNHEY and CDR2 SVGAGI come from the germline V gene. The CDR3 is made up of 14 amino acids. TCRdb re-derived calls from the 5' RACE reads in MiXCR, one entry per CDR3 protein. In the table there are over 10,000 distinct CDR3 sequences, approximately 5.5% of which are singletons.

The sample consisted of lung tumor tissue, taken at surgery. The rearrangement links TRBV6-5 to TRBJ1-4; D is uncertain. This TCR was recovered from a male donor with early-stage non-small cell lung cancer. CDR3 coding DNA: TGTGCCAGCAGGAGGGTTTCAACTAATGAAAAACTGTTTTTT. It translates to CASRRVSTNEKLFF.